This T cell receptor beta chain was sequenced in a study of cytomegalovirus exposure and HLA in healthy donors. Study as a whole: Sequencing of roughly 180 million T cells in an earlier analysis found about 120 million unique TCR beta sequences. Broader study findings: Most TCR sequences were seen very rarely across donors, but some public TCRs occurred in many. Reported results showed that the classifier diagnosed cytomegalovirus status with high specificity and sensitivity.

A remark on this clone: Its antigen is still unknown.

It was with 60 Vbeta and 13 Jbeta primers that the PCR ran. TCRdb keeps only in-frame clones here, not all; method: immunoSEQ multiplex PCR. The specimen's table records 77,000 or so clones. The sequence came from a young man in good health and CMV-seronegative. Sequencing was performed on PBMCs.

For the CDR3, the DNA is TGTGCCAGCAGCTTCGGACTCTTACCGGGCCATGGCTACACCTTC. It yields the protein CASSFGLLPGHGYTF. The chain is built from TRBV11-3 and TRBJ1-2; D is unresolved. The germline gives CDR1 SGHNT, CDR2 YENEEA. The CDR3 length is 15 residues. Trimming removed 3 bases at V and 6 bases at J, with 17 bases between.